Below, 12 T cell receptor beta chains from the same sample are listed, as sequenced in a study of blood T cell repertoires in COVID-19. This table comes from immunoSEQ multiplex PCR, and its TCRdb copy is limited to in-frame clones, with some not included. The sample includes about 210,000 clones, 70% to 90% seen only once; the top ten take around 4%. Sequencing was done on a sample of PBMCs or T cells enriched from blood (not recorded which). The origin of the receptors is a middle-aged woman with acute COVID-19.

This clone was detected a few times. The V and J genes are TRBV5-1 and TRBJ2-2; D uncertain. The CDR3 loop spans 14 amino acids. CDR1 and CDR2 from the germline V gene are SGHRS and YFSETQ. V was clipped by 5 bases and J by 3 bases, with 11 bases between them. CDR3 coding DNA: TGCGCCAGCAGTTCCCTCCGGGACACCGGGGAGCTGTTTTTT. Protein product: CASSSLRDTGELFF.

The chain has TRBV29-1 and TRBJ2-2; D might be TRBD1 (5 bases). Germline V gene lookup returns CDR1 SQVTM and CDR2 ANQGSEA. This CDR3 region has 12 residues. Trimming removed 2 bases at V and 5 bases at J, with 6 bases between. The CDR3 DNA sequence: TGCAGCGTTGAATCAGGGACCGGGGAGCTGTTTTTT. Residues: CSVESGTGELFF.

The CDR3 reads CASRAGTGTRLKGYTF. The CDR3 region has the DNA TGTGCCAGCAGGGCCGGGACAGGGACCCGCTTGAAGGGCTACACCTTC. V is TRBV27 and J is TRBJ1-2; 9 bases agree with TRBD1. Germline CDR1 is MNHEY and CDR2 is SMNVEV (reference sequence). The CDR3 is 16 amino acids. V shed 6 bases and J 8 bases; nucleotides not matched to a gene: 16.

This chain links TRBV6-1 with TRBJ2-7; D not certain. Trimming cost V 1 base and J 7 bases, with 11 bases left between them. The CDR3 is 13 residues long. The germline CDR1 and CDR2 sequences are MNHNS and SASEGT. The CDR3 loop is CASSEGLGLEQYF. In nucleotides, the CDR3 is TGTGCCAGCAGTGAAGGACTGGGTTTAGAGCAGTACTTC.

V is TRBV4-1 and J is TRBJ2-6; 8 nucleotides agree with TRBD1. The junction had 15 bases not matched to a gene; V was cut back by 7 bases and J by 1 base. Germline V gene sequence: CDR1 MGHRA, CDR2 YSYEKL. CDR3 size: 19 residues. The CDR3 here is CASTHTTGQGKSGANVLTF. The CDR3 DNA reads TGCGCCAGCACCCATACGACCGGACAGGGCAAGTCTGGGGCCAACGTCCTGACTTTC.

V usage is TRBV4-2 and J usage is TRBJ2-1; TRBD2 matches at 11 bases. The germline V gene has CDR1 LGHNA and CDR2 YNFKEQ. The CDR3 is 17 amino acids. V dropped 3 bases and J dropped 9; count of bases not matched to a gene: 13. CDR3 protein: CASSQALKLAGAGEQFF. CDR3 sequence (DNA): TGTGCCAGCAGCCAGGCCTTAAAACTAGCGGGAGCCGGTGAGCAGTTCTTC.

The chain uses TRBV10-1 and TRBJ2-1; 13 bases fit TRBD2. The CDR3 totals 16 residues. Germline lookup yields CDR1 WNHNN and CDR2 SYGVQD (reference sequence). After removal of 4 bases from V and 9 bases from J, the junction contained 9 bases not matched to a gene. For the CDR3, the DNA is TGCGCCAGCAGTGGGCATGGACTAGCGGGAGTCGGTGAGCAGTTCTTC. Translation: CASSGHGLAGVGEQFF.

V usage is TRBV12-3 or TRBV12-4 and J usage is TRBJ1-6; D unresolved. This CDR3 is built from 12 residues. V shed 6 bases and J shed 9 bases, with 9 bases lying between them. Written as DNA, the CDR3 is TGTGCCAGCAGCCCCGCAGGTTCACCCCTCCACTTT. Residues: CASSPAGSPLHF.

The rearrangement links TRBV7-9 to TRBJ1-1, with D possibly matching TRBD1 (6 bases). The CDR3 totals 13 residues. Germline-derived CDR1 and CDR2 are SEHNR and FQNEAQ (reference sequence). Trimming took 5 bases from V and 7 from J, leaving 14 bases between them. The CDR3: CASSPRGGIEAFF. The CDR3, as DNA: TGTGCCAGCAGCCCTAGGGGGGGGATTGAAGCTTTCTTT.

The J gene is TRBJ2-5, the V gene TRBV7-3; TRBD1 matches at 8 bases. Per the germline V gene, CDR1 is SGHTA and CDR2 is FQGTGA. The CDR3 extends over 13 amino acids. Unmatched junction bases numbered 4, after V lost 5 bases and J lost 5 bases. The CDR3 DNA sequence: TGTGCCAGCAGCACTACAGGGGGGGAGACCCAGTACTTC. The encoded protein is CASSTTGGETQYF. Using reference TRBV7-3 and TRBJ2-5 for the parts outside the CDR3, the full variable domain is GAGVSQTPSNKVTEKGKYVELRCDPISGHTALYWYRQSLGQGPEFLIYFQGTGAADDSGLPNDRFFAVRPEGSVSTLKIQRTERGDSAVYLCASSTTGGETQYFGPGTRLLVL.

The chain is built from TRBV28 and TRBJ2-2; tentatively, D is TRBD2 (6 bases). The length of the CDR3 is 14 residues. The germline CDR1 and CDR2 sequences are MDHEN and SYDVKM. V shed 7 bases and J shed 0 bases, with 9 bases lying between them. The CDR3 coding sequence is TGTGCCAGCATCGGGGGAGCGAACACCGGGGAGCTGTTTTTT. Translation gives CASIGGANTGELFF.

The chain carries TRBV7-2 and TRBJ1-1; a weak D match, TRBD1 (6 bases). CDR3 length: 15 amino acids. The V gene lost 3 bases and the J gene lost 0 bases, with 11 bases spanning the gap. Germline CDR1 reads SGHTA; CDR2 reads FQGNSA. This chain's CDR3 is CASSFRTALNTEAFF. CDR3 coding DNA: TGTGCCAGCAGCTTCCGGACAGCCTTGAACACTGAAGCTTTCTTT.